The T cell receptor beta chain under discussion was sequenced for a study of T cell repertoires in cytomegalovirus infection. Study at large: Based on public TCR beta signatures, there were indications of CMV infection and of a matching HLA type.

Of note for this clonotype: No antigen is known for it.

TCRdb reprocessed the reads with MiXCR, giving one entry per CDR3 protein. The sample has about 300,000 distinct CDR3 sequences, around 10% seen once; the top ten hold approximately 2.3%. Study-wide results and limits: What dominated the ex vivo response were HLA-C-restricted CMV-specific TCR beta clonotypes. Carriage of CMV together with the relevant HLA was identifiable through cumulative public TCR beta family frequency.

CDR3 length: 14 amino acids. The germline V gene encodes CDR1 ENHRY and CDR2 SYGVKD. After removal of 4 bases from V and 1 base from J, the junction contained 0 bases not matched to a gene. The chain employs TRBV10-3 and TRBJ2-3; 9 bases map to TRBD2. This TCR was sampled from a human donor in good health (CMV status not recorded). Some clones in this sample may be carry-over from other donors' samples. Sequencing was done on a sample of PBMCs. Here the CDR3 reads CAISVAGGTDTQYF. DNA for the CDR3: TGTGCCATCAGTGTAGCGGGGGGCACAGATACGCAGTATTTT.